This TCR beta chain was retrieved from a study of CD8+ T cells in alopecia areata. Regarding treatment: oral pan-JAK inhibitor, 5-10 mg twice daily. Extracted RNA was reverse transcribed, and the resulting cDNA served as sequencing template. The protocol was immunoSEQ multiplex PCR, while the TCRdb copy is restricted to in-frame clones and leaves out a portion. The repertoire includes about 180,000 clones, about 54% of them detected once, and approximately 16% sits in the top ten. CDR1 SGHRS and CDR2 YFSETQ come from the germline V gene. The CDR3 extends over 12 amino acids. V dropped 0 bases and J dropped 5 bases, with 3 bases sitting between them. General study results and limits: Sharing of TCRs across patients appeared less clear than in mice, possibly for HLA-related reasons. In scalp and blood during tofacitinib, many expanded lesional clones persisted. Tofacitinib delivered significant drops in scalp clonality and in expanded CD8+ clones among the top 100.

As concerns this clone: The antigen is undetermined. The sample holds other DNA sequences that translate to the same CDR3.

Sample: CD4+ T cells sorted from blood, taken at approximately week 56, from a patient treated with tofacitinib. This clonotype originated in a human donor with alopecia areata. The chain uses TRBV5-1 and TRBJ2-4, with unresolved D. DNA for the CDR3: TGCGCCAGCAGCTTGGGAGAAAACATTCAGTACTTC. Translation gives CASSLGENIQYF.